This TCR beta chain emerged from a study of T cell responses to AZD1222 COVID-19 vaccine. Notes on the study in general: The span of vaccine-associated CD4 TCRs extended across spike, with dominance at 160-218 and 743-854. Only 5 or 6 AZD1222 recipients were seropositive at baseline.

This clone has a single count. Its matching antigen is unknown. The assay was immunoSEQ multiplex PCR, and TCRdb's table has in-frame clones only and misses some. The sample lists 120,000 or so clones, approximately 92% occurring once. Germline V gene lookup returns CDR1 LGHNA and CDR2 YSLEER. The CDR3 is made up of 16 amino acids. V lost 1 base and J 10 bases, leaving 17 bases between the germline ends. This clonotype originated in an adult who received the MenACWY meningococcal vaccine as a control. The gene calls are TRBV4-3 and TRBJ1-6, with a weak D call TRBD1 (5 bases). The material sequenced was peripheral blood, taken 28 days after the second dose of the MenACWY control vaccine. CDR3 amino acids: CASSQGARGDGSPLHF. CDR3 bases: TGCGCCAGCAGCCAAGGGGCAAGGGGAGATGGCTCACCCCTCCACTTT.